This T cell receptor beta chain was obtained from a study of T-cell memory formation after mild COVID-19. The overall study: Among the donors, TCR clusters were largely specific to each donor. Study-level results: Within pre-infection memory, some responding clones were found, suggesting cross-reactive memory joined. Later expanders leaned CD4+, whereas day 15 to 85 contracting clones were balanced CD4/CD8. There was no confirmation that second-wave clones peaking on day 37 were SARS-CoV-2 specific.

A note on this clonotype: As yet, its antigen is unknown.

V was clipped by 5 bases and J by 8 bases, with 15 bases between them. Germline V gene lookup returns CDR1 MNHEY and CDR2 SVGAGI. The CDR3 length is 14 residues. TCRdb reanalysed the 5' RACE reads using MiXCR and keeps one entry per CDR3 protein. This table has more than 350,000 distinct CDR3 sequences, roughly 15% appearing once. The sample consisted of PBMCs or a T cell subset sorted from them (not recorded which). The receptor comes from a man between 18 and 35 years old who had mild COVID-19 (a few samples of this study predate the infection). Cell type and time point are not known. This sequence joins TRBV6-5 and TRBJ1-4; D is possibly TRBD1 (6 bases). CDR3 coding DNA: TGTGCCAGCAGTCAAGGGGGATTTCGGGAAAAACTGTTTTTT. Protein: CASSQGGFREKLFF.